The source of this T cell receptor beta chain is a study of early T cells in non-severe SARS-CoV-2 infection. This clonotype was detected many times. Using its own MiXCR run on the 5' RACE reads, TCRdb lists one record per CDR3 protein. The sample shows about 98,000 distinct CDR3 sequences, 11% of them seen only once. The germline V and J ends were trimmed by 7 bases and 7 bases, with 10 bases remaining between them. The CDR3 consists of 11 residues. Sample: whole blood. This chain links TRBV12-3 or TRBV12-4 with TRBJ1-1; tentatively, D is TRBD1 (5 bases). This TCR was recovered from an adult who was a healthcare worker with PCR-confirmed SARS-CoV-2 infection or an uninfected control (not recorded which). The CDR3 nucleotides are TGTGCCAGCACCCTTAGGGGTGAAGCTTTCTTT. It specifies CASTLRGEAFF.